Sequencing of this T cell receptor (beta chain) was carried out in a study of control samples from healthy donors and cancer patients. Sequenced by immunoSEQ multiplex PCR; TCRdb stores in-frame clones only, minus some. The sample gives roughly 54,000 clones, nearly 96% of which show up once; about 1.9% is in the top ten. The CDR3 consists of 13 residues. V was clipped by 10 bases and J by 2 bases; unmatched bases: 5. Germline CDR1 and CDR2: MDHEN and SYDVKM. The specimen sequenced was blood. The rearrangement links TRBV28 to TRBJ2-7; TRBD1 aligns across 10 bases. This receptor was identified in a woman aged 25 to 45 in good health. The CDR3 loop reads CATTGQGTYEQYF. The CDR3 coding sequence is TGTGCCACTACGGGACAGGGGACCTACGAGCAGTACTTC.